The 25 T cell receptor beta chains listed next were all sequenced from one sample in a study of PD-L1 blockade in urothelial cancer. Clones were read by immunoSEQ multiplex PCR, and TCRdb kept only the in-frame ones, dropping some. This sample has 35,000 to 45,000 clones, with approximately 80% found just once. Sequenced here: PBMCs, sampled around atezolizumab (anti-PD-L1) treatment. These receptor sequences come from a man aged 70-80 years with urothelial cancer.

This sequence joins TRBV30 and TRBJ1-1; D remains unclear. V was clipped by 5 bases and J by 2 bases, with 18 bases between them. The germline gives CDR1 GTSNPN, CDR2 SVGIG (reference sequence). The CDR3 length is 15 residues. The CDR3 loop is CAWGSVLGYNTEAFF. CDR3 coding DNA: TGTGCCTGGGGGAGCGTATTAGGGTACAACACTGAAGCTTTCTTT.

This chain connects TRBV5-1 to TRBJ2-5, with D tentatively TRBD1 (6 bases). CDR1 is SGHRS, CDR2 YFSETQ, per germline. The CDR3 totals 13 residues. Trimming pared 4 bases from V and 4 bases from J, leaving 11 bases between. The chain's CDR3 is CASSPLQGETQYF. The CDR3 DNA reads as TGCGCCAGCAGCCCGCTACAGGGAGAGACCCAGTACTTC. The full variable domain, in which reference TRBV5-1 and TRBJ2-5 provide the parts outside the CDR3, is KAGVTQTPRYLIKTRGQQVTLSCSPISGHRSVSWYQQTPGQGLQFLFEYFSETQRNKGNFPGRFSGRQFSNSRSEMNVSTLELGDSALYLCASSPLQGETQYFGPGTRLLVL.

The rearrangement joins TRBV2 to TRBJ1-2, with D possibly being TRBD1 (5 bases). The CDR3 sequence is 15 residues long. The germline gives CDR1 SNHLY, CDR2 FYNNEI. Trimming took 6 bases from V and 4 from J, leaving 18 bases between them. The CDR3 nucleotides are TGTGCCAGCAGCCCCCAATCGGCGGGGACCTATGGCTACACCTTC. Translating gives CASSPQSAGTYGYTF.

This rearrangement joins TRBV7-2 to TRBJ2-7; TRBD2 matches 8 bases. This CDR3 region has 17 residues. CDR1 SGHTA and CDR2 FQGNSA come from the germline V gene. The junction had 17 bases not matched to a gene; V was cut back by 1 base and J by 9 bases. The CDR3 loop reads CASSLVFREGSMRGQYF. The CDR3 DNA follows: TGTGCCAGCAGCTTAGTCTTCCGGGAGGGGTCCATGAGGGGGCAGTACTTC.

The V and J genes are TRBV11-2 and TRBJ2-5, with D uncertain. V was cut by 5 bases and J by 4 bases, with 5 bases left in between. The CDR3 spans 11 residues. CDR1 is SGHAT, CDR2 FQNNGV, per germline. The CDR3 loop reads CASSTSETQYF. The DNA for the CDR3 is TGTGCCAGCAGCACTTCAGAGACCCAGTACTTC.

The rearrangement uses TRBV10-2 and TRBJ2-1; the match to TRBD2 covers 8 bases. V gave up 6 bases and J gave up 7 bases; unmatched junction bases: 2. CDR1 WSHSY and CDR2 SAAADI come from the germline V gene. The CDR3 has 12 residues. The chain's CDR3 is CASRAGGNEQFF. The CDR3 DNA is TGCGCCAGCAGGGCGGGGGGTAATGAGCAGTTCTTC.

This clone was picked up a small number of times. V usage is TRBV2 and J usage is TRBJ1-5; 12 bases agree with TRBD1. Germline CDR1 SNHLY, CDR2 FYNNEI. The CDR3 runs to 14 residues. V lost 6 bases to trimming and J lost 9 bases; unmatched junction nucleotides: 6. For the CDR3, the DNA is TGTGCCAGCAGGACCGGGACAGGGGGCTTGCCCCAGCATTTT. Protein product: CASRTGTGGLPQHF. The full variable domain, rest sourced from reference TRBV2 and TRBJ1-5, is EPEVTQTPSHQVTQMGQEVILRCVPISNHLYFYWYRQILGQKVEFLVSFYNNEISEKSEIFDDQFSVERPDGSNFTLKIRSTKLEDSAMYFCASRTGTGGLPQHFGDGTRLSIL.

This chain connects TRBV6-6 to TRBJ1-3; 7 nucleotides align to TRBD1. The CDR3 has 15 residues. V shed 4 bases, J shed 4 bases, and the junction held 7 bases outside the gene matches. Germline assignment: CDR1 MNHNY and CDR2 SVGAGI (reference sequence). CDR3 sequence (DNA): TGTGCCAGCAGTTCGGCACAGGGGAGCGGAAACACCATATATTTT. Protein: CASSSAQGSGNTIYF.

The chain couples TRBV5-1 to TRBJ2-3; the match to TRBD2 covers 10 bases. The J segment lost 3 bases and the V segment lost 5 bases, leaving 6 bases of the junction unmatched. Germline-derived CDR1 and CDR2 are SGHRS and YFSETQ. The CDR3 runs to 15 residues. The CDR3 DNA reads TGCGCCAGCAGTCGTTTAGCGGGAGGTACAGATACGCAGTATTTT. It is translated as CASSRLAGGTDTQYF.

This clone was found a few times. This chain uses TRBV7-2 with TRBJ2-1; D is uncertain. V gave up 6 bases and J gave up 0 bases, with 12 bases separating them. The CDR3 runs to 15 residues. Looked up from germline, CDR1 is SGHTA and CDR2 is FQGNSA. CDR3 loop: CASRRTGSSYNEQFF. CDR3 coding DNA: TGTGCCAGCAGGCGAACCGGTAGCTCCTACAATGAGCAGTTCTTC.

The chain has TRBV7-8 and TRBJ1-5, with 7 bases matching TRBD1. In germline, CDR1 is SGHVS, CDR2 FQNEAQ. V shed 5 bases, J shed 1 base, and the junction held 2 bases outside the gene matches. This CDR3 comprises 14 residues. CDR3 amino acids: CASSLQGSNQPQHF. The CDR3 DNA reads TGTGCCAGCAGCCTACAGGGGAGCAATCAGCCCCAGCATTTT.

The V gene is TRBV4-1, the J gene TRBJ1-1; TRBD1 agrees at 9 bases. There are 14 residues in the CDR3. CDR1 and CDR2 (germline): MGHRA, YSYEKL. With 6 bases clipped from V and 5 bases from J, the junction kept 7 bases outside the gene matches. The CDR3 DNA follows: TGCGCCAGCAGTCGAGACAGGGGGGTAACTGAAGCTTTCTTT. Translation gives CASSRDRGVTEAFF.

CDR3 region: CASSEYTANEKLFF. The CDR3 DNA reads TGTGCCAGCAGTGAATATACGGCTAATGAAAAACTGTTTTTT. This rearrangement joins TRBV25-1 to TRBJ1-4, with D unclear. Germline V gene lookup returns CDR1 MGHDK and CDR2 SYGVNS. The CDR3 length is 14 residues. The V gene lost 0 bases and the J gene lost 3 bases, with 5 bases spanning the gap.

In its sample, this clone was seen a few times. Written as DNA, the CDR3 is TGTGCCAGCCGGGAGGGAGGAACAGATACGCAGTATTTT. It yields the protein CASREGGTDTQYF. The genes are TRBV28 and TRBJ2-3; 8 nucleotides agree with TRBD2. Germline CDR1 MDHEN, CDR2 SYDVKM. The CDR3 spans 13 residues. After removal of 8 bases from V and 3 bases from J, the junction contained 4 bases not matched to a gene.

V usage is TRBV11-3 and J usage is TRBJ2-1, with D possibly matching TRBD2 (6 bases). The CDR3 runs 15 residues. The germline V gene has CDR1 SGHNT and CDR2 YENEEA. V lost 2 bases and J lost 4, with 12 bases in between. The CDR3 here is CASSLSYAGYNEQFF. The CDR3 DNA follows: TGTGCCAGCAGCTTAAGTTACGCGGGATACAATGAGCAGTTCTTC.

The V call is TRBV25-1, the J call TRBJ1-1; D remains unclear. The germline gives CDR1 MGHDK, CDR2 SYGVNS. This CDR3 comprises 13 residues. V was trimmed by 4 bases and J by 3 bases, leaving 9 bases between them. DNA of the CDR3: TGTGCCAGCAGTGTCGAACAGTACACTGAAGCTTTCTTT. It translates to CASSVEQYTEAFF.

This sequence joins TRBV19 and TRBJ1-6; 7 nucleotides align to TRBD1. Germline CDR1 LNHDA, CDR2 SQIVND (reference sequence). V was clipped by 5 bases and J by 7 bases; unmatched bases: 8. This CDR3 spans 15 amino acids. The CDR3 sequence: CASSLGGQTNSPLHF. CDR3 in DNA: TGTGCCAGTAGTTTGGGGGGACAGACAAATTCACCCCTCCACTTT.

This clone was counted a single time. This chain links TRBV4-1 with TRBJ1-2, with 9 bases aligning to TRBD1. Germline values: CDR1 MGHRA, CDR2 YSYEKL. V was clipped by 3 bases and J by 4 bases; unmatched bases: 9. CDR3 length equals 16 residues. The CDR3, as DNA: TGCGCCAGCAGCCAGTCAACCCAGGGACAGGGCTATGGCTACACCTTC. Residues: CASSQSTQGQGYGYTF.

J is TRBJ2-7 and V is TRBV9; D is uncertain. The CDR3 runs 15 residues. In germline, CDR1 is SGDLS, CDR2 YYNGEE. V lost 0 bases and J 2 bases, leaving 12 bases between the germline ends. Here the CDR3 DNA reads TGTGCCAGCAGCGTAGACCCAAATCCTACCTACGAGCAGTACTTC. This codes for CASSVDPNPTYEQYF.

The rearrangement links TRBV9 to TRBJ2-7, with TRBD2 identical over 16 bases. With 4 bases clipped from V and 6 bases from J, the junction kept 7 bases outside the gene matches. Germline CDR1 and CDR2: SGDLS and YYNGEE. The CDR3 length is 16 residues. The CDR3 here is CASSPGLAGGPGEQYF. Written as DNA, the CDR3 is TGTGCCAGCAGCCCGGGACTAGCGGGGGGGCCGGGCGAGCAGTACTTC.

The chain combines TRBV5-4 with TRBJ2-7; TRBD2 aligns across 8 bases. V lost 4 bases, J lost 4 bases, and 4 bases stayed unmatched. Germline V gene lookup returns CDR1 SGHNT and CDR2 YYREEE (reference sequence). This CDR3 comprises 13 residues. Here the CDR3 reads CASSPRGGYEQYF. The CDR3 DNA is TGTGCCAGCAGCCCCCGCGGGGGGTACGAGCAGTACTTC.

The chain has TRBV7-9 and TRBJ2-1; tentative D call: TRBD2 (6 bases). This CDR3 contains 14 residues. V lost 0 bases, J lost 6 bases, and 9 bases lay in between. The germline CDR1 and CDR2 sequences are SEHNR and FQNEAQ (reference sequence). The chain's CDR3 is CASSLAGGFNEQFF. The CDR3 DNA is TGTGCCAGCAGCTTAGCGGGAGGCTTCAATGAGCAGTTCTTC. Together with reference TRBV7-9 and TRBJ2-1, the CDR3 gives the full variable domain: DTGVSQNPRHKITKRGQNVTFRCDPISEHNRLYWYRQTLGQGPEFLTYFQNEAQLEKSRLLSDRFSAERPKGSFSTLEIQRTEQGDSAMYLCASSLAGGFNEQFFGPGTRLTVL.

The V call is TRBV6-1, the J call TRBJ2-1, with a weak D call TRBD2 (6 bases). CDR3 length equals 16 residues. The germline V and J ends were trimmed by 2 bases and 4 bases, with 15 bases remaining between them. The germline gives CDR1 MNHNS, CDR2 SASEGT. The CDR3 DNA sequence: TGTGCCAGCAGTGAAACCCCAACGGGAGAATACAATGAGCAGTTCTTC. This gives the protein CASSETPTGEYNEQFF.

J is TRBJ1-1 and V is TRBV14; D is uncertain. Germline CDR1 reads SGHDN; CDR2 reads FVKESK. This CDR3 contains 14 residues. Trimming stripped 4 bases from V and 1 base from J, with 10 bases between. The CDR3 sequence is CASSLPTGNTEAFF. The CDR3 DNA reads TGTGCCAGCAGCCTACCCACTGGGAACACTGAAGCTTTCTTT.

The chain employs TRBV7-9 and TRBJ1-1, with 9 bases fitting TRBD1. In germline, CDR1 is SEHNR, CDR2 FQNEAQ (reference sequence). The CDR3 is 12 amino acids. Trimming took 5 bases from V and 11 from J; bases not matched to a gene: 6. The CDR3 coding sequence is TGTGCCAGCAGCCAACAGGGGGCTGGGGCTTTCTTT. Translation gives CASSQQGAGAFF.